What follows describes a single T cell receptor (beta chain). Germline lookup yields CDR1 SGHRS and CDR2 YFSETQ. Trimming left V 0 bases short and J 6 bases short, with 18 bases between. The CDR3 runs to 16 residues. Only in-frame clones appear in the TCRdb table, and some are missing; sequencing was by immunoSEQ multiplex PCR. The table includes roughly 100,000 clones, about 89% detected once. The source of the sample is a study of control samples from healthy donors and cancer patients. Sequencing used PBMCs. The clonotype originates from a man between 60 and 70 years old with lung cancer. This sequence joins TRBV5-1 and TRBJ1-1; D is unclear. CDR3 in amino acids: CASSLAFRVPTAEAFF. In DNA, the CDR3 is TGCGCCAGCAGCTTGGCCTTTAGGGTCCCCACAGCTGAAGCTTTCTTT.